This T cell receptor (beta chain) was sequenced during a study of OX40 agonist ivuxolimab in advanced cancers. The overall study: Patients were dosed with the agonistic anti-OX40 (CD134) antibody ivuxolimab.

Findings of the study overall: At 0.1 to 3.0 mg/kg and by week 6, CD4+ and CD8+ T cells in the blood had expanded clonally.

The repertoire was sequenced with immunoSEQ multiplex PCR; TCRdb's copy has only in-frame clones and lacks some. The sample shows approximately 40,000 clones, 80% of them seen only once. Blood sampling was done at baseline, cycle 4 day 1, and cycle 7 day 1. This clone was detected only once. Its antigen remains unidentified. This specimen was CD4+ or CD8+ T cells sorted from blood, taken in a trial of the OX40 agonist ivuxolimab. The receptor's source is an adult with an advanced solid tumor such as melanoma, head and neck, liver or kidney cancer.

CDR3 sequence reads: CASSRRTLTNEKLFF. CDR3 in DNA: TGCGCCAGCAGCCGTCGGACATTAACTAATGAAAAACTGTTTTTT. This rearrangement joins TRBV4-3 to TRBJ1-4; a possible D gene is TRBD1 (5 bases). This CDR3 comprises 15 residues. V was cut by 4 bases and J by 1 base, with 10 bases left in between. Germline CDR1 reads LGHNA; CDR2 reads YSLEER.